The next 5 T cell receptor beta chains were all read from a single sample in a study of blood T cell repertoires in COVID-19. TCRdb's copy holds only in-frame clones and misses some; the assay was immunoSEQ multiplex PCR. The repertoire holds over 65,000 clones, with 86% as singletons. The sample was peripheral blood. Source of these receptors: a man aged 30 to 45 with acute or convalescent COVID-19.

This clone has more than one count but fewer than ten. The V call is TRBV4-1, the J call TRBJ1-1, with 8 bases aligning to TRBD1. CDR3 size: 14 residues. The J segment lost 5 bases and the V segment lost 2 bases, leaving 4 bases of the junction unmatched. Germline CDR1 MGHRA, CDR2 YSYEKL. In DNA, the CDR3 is TGCGCCAGCAGCCAACCGACAGGGGATACTGAAGCTTTCTTT. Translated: CASSQPTGDTEAFF.

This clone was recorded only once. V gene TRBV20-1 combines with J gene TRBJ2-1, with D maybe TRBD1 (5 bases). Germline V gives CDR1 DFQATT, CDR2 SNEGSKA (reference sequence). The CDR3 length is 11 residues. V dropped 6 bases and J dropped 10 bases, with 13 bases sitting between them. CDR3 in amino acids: CSARQFYEQFF. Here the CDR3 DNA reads TGCAGTGCCAGACAGTTTTACGAGCAGTTCTTC.

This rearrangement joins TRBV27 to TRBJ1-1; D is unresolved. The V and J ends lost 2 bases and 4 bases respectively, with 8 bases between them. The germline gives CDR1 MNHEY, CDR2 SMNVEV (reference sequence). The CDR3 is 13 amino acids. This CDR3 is CASSLEMSTEAFF. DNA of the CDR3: TGTGCCAGCAGTTTAGAGATGAGCACTGAAGCTTTCTTT.

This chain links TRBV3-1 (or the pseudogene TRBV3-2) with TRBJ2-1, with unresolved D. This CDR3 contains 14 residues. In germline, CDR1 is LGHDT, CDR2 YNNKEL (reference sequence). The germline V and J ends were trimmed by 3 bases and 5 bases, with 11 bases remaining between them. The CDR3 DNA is TGTGCCAGCAGCCATAGGAACAGTGACAATGAGCAGTTCTTC. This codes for CASSHRNSDNEQFF.

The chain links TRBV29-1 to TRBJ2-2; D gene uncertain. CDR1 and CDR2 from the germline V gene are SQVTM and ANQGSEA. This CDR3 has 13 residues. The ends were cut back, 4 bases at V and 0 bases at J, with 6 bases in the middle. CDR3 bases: TGCAGCGTTGGGCCCTCGAACACCGGGGAGCTGTTTTTT. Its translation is CSVGPSNTGELFF.